The TCR beta chain described here comes from a study of Ad26.COV2.S vaccination and SARS-CoV-2 variants. As for the study in general: Trial arm assignment for the donor was COV1001 Ad26.COV2.S. The vaccine Ad26.COV2.S was put into the muscle once, or twice with 56 days between.

Treatment specified: roughly 18 received Ad26.COV2.S at low or high dose, single or two shots; about 5 received placebo; per-sample allocation not given. Day 63 after the first injection of vaccine or placebo was the sampling time. Some clones are missing from TCRdb's copy, which holds only in-frame ones; the method was immunoSEQ multiplex PCR. The sample includes around 450,000 clones, 75% to 90% of them seen just once. Points on this clone: Its cognate antigen is unknown.

General study results and limits: Non-spike TCR breadth was similar in vaccine and placebo recipients. Participants in the vaccine arm had higher spike-specific TCR breadth; placebo recipients had lower.

The sequences come from peripheral blood, collected in a trial of Ad26.COV2.S vaccine versus placebo. This clonotype was sampled from a person aged 18-65 years who received the Ad26.COV2.S COVID-19 vaccine or a placebo.

The CDR3 DNA sequence: TGTGCCAGCAGCTTAGCCACAGGGGTCGAAACCCAGTACTTC. Its translation: CASSLATGVETQYF. V and J are TRBV7-2 and TRBJ2-5; 7 bases fit TRBD1. After removal of 0 bases from V and 8 bases from J, the junction contained 6 bases not matched to a gene. Germline values: CDR1 SGHTA, CDR2 FQGNSA. The CDR3 spans 14 residues.